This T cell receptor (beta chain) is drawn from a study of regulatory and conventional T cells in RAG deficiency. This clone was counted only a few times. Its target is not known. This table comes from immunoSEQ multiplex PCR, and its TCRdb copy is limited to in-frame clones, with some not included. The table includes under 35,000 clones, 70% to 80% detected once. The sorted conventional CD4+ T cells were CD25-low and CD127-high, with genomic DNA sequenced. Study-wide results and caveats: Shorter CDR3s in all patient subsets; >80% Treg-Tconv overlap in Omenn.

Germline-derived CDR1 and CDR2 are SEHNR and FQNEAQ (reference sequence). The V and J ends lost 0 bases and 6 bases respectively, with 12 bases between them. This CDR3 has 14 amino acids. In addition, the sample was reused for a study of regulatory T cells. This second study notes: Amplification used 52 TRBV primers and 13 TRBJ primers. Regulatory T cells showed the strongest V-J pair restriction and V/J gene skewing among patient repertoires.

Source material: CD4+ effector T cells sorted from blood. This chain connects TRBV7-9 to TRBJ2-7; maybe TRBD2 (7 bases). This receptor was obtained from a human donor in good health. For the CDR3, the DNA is TGTGCCAGCAGCTTAGCGGGGGGGCCTCTCGAGCAGTACTTC. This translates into CASSLAGGPLEQYF.